These 6 T cell receptor beta chains share one sample of origin, sequenced in a study of shared clonotypes between healthy human individuals. Sequencing was performed with immunoSEQ multiplex PCR; in TCRdb, only in-frame clones are kept and a portion is missing. The sample carries hundreds of thousands of clones, 70% to 75% recorded once. Sequencing was done on a sample of memory CD4+ T cells sorted from blood. Specified subset: CD45RA-negative fraction. The receptors were sampled from a man in his thirties or forties in good health.

This clone showed up just a few times. The chain joins TRBV6-1 to TRBJ1-4; unclear D gene. The CDR3 is 15 residues long. The ends were cut back, 5 bases at V and 6 bases at J, with 16 bases in the middle. Germline loops: CDR1 MNHNS, CDR2 SASEGT. CDR3 in DNA: TGTGCCAGCAGTCCCAAAGGCGGATTCTATGAAAAACTGTTTTTT. This translates into CASSPKGGFYEKLFF.

This chain connects TRBV5-4 to TRBJ2-1, with 7 bases identical to TRBD1. This CDR3 region has 16 residues. Trimming cost V 3 bases and J 1 base; bases outside gene matches: 7. From germline, CDR1 is SGHNT and CDR2 YYREEE (reference sequence). The CDR3, as DNA: TGTGCCAGCAGCTCCTGGGGACAGTTATCCTACAATGAGCAGTTCTTC. Translating gives CASSSWGQLSYNEQFF.

This clone is a singleton in its sample. The chain carries TRBV2 and TRBJ2-1; TRBD2 is a possible D gene (5 bases). The CDR3 has 11 residues. V lost 6 bases and J lost 5, with 5 bases in between. The germline CDR1 and CDR2 sequences are SNHLY and FYNNEI. CDR3 residues: CASRRDNEQFF. The CDR3 nucleotides read TGTGCCAGCAGGAGGGACAATGAGCAGTTCTTC.

The V call is TRBV6-1, the J call TRBJ1-1; possible D gene TRBD1, 6 bases. V was cut by 8 bases and J by 2 bases, with 18 bases left in between. This CDR3 is built from 15 residues. The germline gives CDR1 MNHNS, CDR2 SASEGT. The CDR3 nucleotides are TGTGCCAGCCGGAGGGAGGGGGTAAGAAACACTGAAGCTTTCTTT. Protein: CASRREGVRNTEAFF.

Only a few counts were recorded for this clone. The chain combines TRBV6-1 with TRBJ1-5; TRBD1 might be the D (5 bases). Germline CDR1 and CDR2: MNHNS and SASEGT. The CDR3 contains 11 residues. Trimming removed 2 bases from V and 10 bases from J, with 6 bases in between. The CDR3 spells CASSERDPQHF. The DNA for the CDR3 is TGTGCCAGCAGTGAACGGGACCCCCAGCATTTT.

CDR3 residues: CASSLPGKGHFYGYTF. CDR3 bases: TGTGCCAGCAGTCTACCTGGGAAGGGACATTTCTATGGCTACACCTTC. V usage is TRBV28 and J usage is TRBJ1-2; D is possibly TRBD1 (6 bases). The CDR3 is 16 amino acids. Trimming removed 5 bases from V and 4 bases from J, with 20 bases in between. Germline lookup yields CDR1 MDHEN and CDR2 SYDVKM.